Listed here are 8 T cell receptor beta chains from one sample, sequenced in a study of chemoradiotherapy in HPV16-positive cancers. Assay: immunoSEQ multiplex PCR; the TCRdb copy retains only in-frame clones and omits some. This sample has roughly 15,000 clones, with around nine tenths found just once. Specimen: tumor tissue, collected from a patient who underwent chemoradiotherapy. Receptors originate from a human donor with HPV-associated anogenital cancer.

The chain links TRBV15 to TRBJ1-5, with unresolved D. CDR1 is LNHNV, CDR2 YYDKDF, per germline (reference sequence). The CDR3 sequence is 14 residues long. V lost 1 base to trimming and J lost 3 bases, with 7 bases between them. CDR3 coding DNA: TGTGCCACCAGCAGAGGTGAACTCAATCAGCCCCAGCATTTT. Translation gives CATSRGELNQPQHF.

V is TRBV29-1 and J is TRBJ1-3; D unclear. The V gene's germline CDR1 is SQVTM and CDR2 ANQGSEA. The CDR3 length is 16 residues. The V and J ends lost 5 bases and 2 bases respectively, with 19 bases between them. The CDR3 DNA follows: TGCAGCGTTATAGCCTTCCGCCCGGGCACTGGAAACACCATATATTTT. This gives the protein CSVIAFRPGTGNTIYF. Combining the CDR3 with reference TRBV29-1 and TRBJ1-3 gives the whole variable domain SAVISQKPSRDICQRGTSLTIQCQVDSQVTMMFWYRQQPGQSLTLIATANQGSEATYESGFVIDKFPISRPNLTFSTLTVSNMSPEDSSIYLCSVIAFRPGTGNTIYFGEGSWLTVV.

This chain joins TRBV30 and TRBJ2-2; the D is unclear. CDR3 length: 17 residues. Germline CDR1 and CDR2: GTSNPN and SVGIG (reference sequence). V gave up 0 bases and J gave up 0 bases, with 14 bases separating them. The CDR3 here is CAWSVLLQYSNTGELFF. Written as DNA, the CDR3 is TGTGCCTGGAGTGTACTCTTGCAATACTCGAACACCGGGGAGCTGTTTTTT.

The gene calls are TRBV5-1 and TRBJ1-1; the D gene is possibly TRBD1 (5 bases). Germline assignment: CDR1 SGHRS and CDR2 YFSETQ. This CDR3 comprises 15 residues. The V and J ends lost 6 bases and 4 bases respectively, with 19 bases between them. The CDR3 DNA is TGCGCCAGCAACGATATATCAGGGTCGACCACTGAAGCTTTCTTT. Translated, it gives CASNDISGSTTEAFF.

This rearrangement joins TRBV19 to TRBJ2-5; 7 bases are shared with TRBD1. The CDR3 contains 15 residues. Germline V gene sequence: CDR1 LNHDA, CDR2 SQIVND (reference sequence). The trim removed 3 bases at V and 0 bases at J, leaving 4 bases unmatched. The CDR3 loop reads CASSIGGTDQETQYF. The CDR3 coding sequence is TGTGCCAGTAGTATTGGTGGGACAGACCAAGAGACCCAGTACTTC.

The rearrangement links TRBV6-1 to TRBJ2-2; the D is unclear. Per germline, CDR1 MNHNS and CDR2 SASEGT. This CDR3 spans 12 amino acids. V was cut by 8 bases and J by 3 bases, with 7 bases left in between. The DNA of the CDR3 is TGTGCCAGCGGCAGATACACCGGGGAGCTGTTTTTT. This codes for CASGRYTGELFF.

The genes are TRBV2 and TRBJ2-5, with D hard to call. This CDR3 comprises 13 residues. Germline loops: CDR1 SNHLY, CDR2 FYNNEI. V was shortened by 6 bases and J by 2 bases, with 10 bases between the two germline ends. The CDR3 sequence is CASSIKRQETQYF. The CDR3 nucleotides read TGTGCCAGCAGCATAAAGAGACAAGAGACCCAGTACTTC.

The chain combines TRBV25-1 with TRBJ2-7; D might be TRBD1 (5 bases). Trimming pared 3 bases from V and 3 bases from J, leaving 6 bases between. This CDR3 spans 12 amino acids. Germline V gene lookup returns CDR1 MGHDK and CDR2 SYGVNS. The CDR3 DNA reads as TGTGCCAGCAGTGATGACAGCTACGAGCAGTACTTC. Protein: CASSDDSYEQYF.